The rows below give T cell receptor beta chains drawn from one sample of a study of OX40 agonist ivuxolimab in advanced cancers. Sequenced by immunoSEQ multiplex PCR; TCRdb stores in-frame clones only, minus some. The sample includes roughly 67,000 clones, 70% to 90% of them seen just once. The sequencing here drew on CD4+ or CD8+ T cells sorted from blood, taken in a trial of the OX40 agonist ivuxolimab. The receptors were gathered from an adult with an advanced solid tumor such as melanoma, head and neck, liver or kidney cancer. The CDR3 runs from the conserved cysteine through the conserved F or W. The D gene is left open where the match is weak.

J gene	D gene	V gene	CDR3 DNA	CDR3 protein
TRBJ2-1	TRBD1	TRBV6-4	TGTGCCAGCAGTGAGACAGGGGATGGGTCCTACAATGAGCAGTTCTTC	CASSETGDGSYNEQFF
TRBJ1-4	.	TRBV5-4	TGTGCCAGCAGCCTCTTGTCGACTTCAACTAATGAAAAACTGTTTTTT	CASSLLSTSTNEKLFF
TRBJ2-3	.	TRBV30	TGTGCCTGGAGTGATCATACGCAGTATTTT	CAWSDHTQYF
TRBJ1-5	.	TRBV19	TGTGCCAGTAGTATAGCGGATTATAGCAATCAGCCCCAGCATTTT	CASSIADYSNQPQHF
TRBJ2-2	TRBD1	TRBV5-5	TGTGCCAGCAGCACCGGACAGGCCACCGGGGAGCTGTTTTTT	CASSTGQATGELFF
TRBJ1-1	.	TRBV7-2	TGTGCCAGCAGCTTAATCCCCGGGAACACTGAAGCTTTCTTT	CASSLIPGNTEAFF
TRBJ1-1	.	TRBV15	TGTGCCACCAGCAGAGTCTCTCAGGGGGAAGCTTTCTTT	CATSRVSQGEAFF
TRBJ1-4	.	TRBV28	TGTGCCAGCCGTCTTACAGAGCCGCTTAATGAAAAACTGTTTTTT	CASRLTEPLNEKLFF
TRBJ1-4	.	TRBV19	TGTGCCAGTACCAGGGAGCCAACTAATGAAAAACTGTTTTTT	CASTREPTNEKLFF
TRBJ1-1	.	TRBV7-7	TGTGCCAGCAGCCTCGGGACTAACACTGAAGCTTTCTTT	CASSLGTNTEAFF
TRBJ1-2	.	TRBV6-6	TGTGCCACTGGGGGGAACTATGGCTACACCTTC	CATGGNYGYTF
TRBJ1-2	.	TRBV19	TGTGCCAGCAGCGGGACCTCCGGCTACACCTTC	CASSGTSGYTF
TRBJ1-1	TRBD1	TRBV10-1	TGCGCCAGCAGTGAGTCTTCGTGGGACAGGGGGCCGGAGAACACTGAAGCTTTCTTT	CASSESSWDRGPENTEAFF
TRBJ1-1	.	TRBV12-5	TGTGCTAGTGGTCCGCCTTGGTTGGACAGCTACTCCGCCACTGAAGCTTTCTTT	CASGPPWLDSYSATEAFF
TRBJ1-2	TRBD1	TRBV9	TGTGCCAGCAGCGCCCAGAGACAGGGGGTTAACTATGGCTACACCTTC	CASSAQRQGVNYGYTF
TRBJ2-3	.	TRBV7-8	TGTGCCAGCAGCTTGGTAGATACGCAGTATTTT	CASSLVDTQYF